This T cell receptor (beta chain) was retrieved from a study of blood T cell repertoires in COVID-19. Study in general: Researchers got acute and convalescent COVID-19 samples from the United States, Italy and Spain.

Authors' analysis steps: Reference gene primer amplification in the assay estimated nucleated cell counts. Profiled with immunoSEQ multiplex PCR; TCRdb holds only in-frame clones, not every one. D and trimming come from the DNA, and the V and J calls and clone size come from that table. The data contain approximately 250,000 clones, over 80% of them singletons. This clone was seen just once. The length of the CDR3 is 18 residues. V lost 0 bases and J 0 bases, leaving 18 bases between the germline ends. Germline CDR1 reads SGHRS; CDR2 reads YFSETQ. What was sequenced was peripheral blood. This receptor was taken from a man aged 60-69 years who had recovered from COVID-19. The chain carries TRBV5-1 and TRBJ1-1; tentatively, D is TRBD1 (6 bases). The CDR3 DNA follows: TGCGCCAGCAGCTTGGGCTCTGCGGGGGCGAGAATGAACACTGAAGCTTTCTTT. It is translated as CASSLGSAGARMNTEAFF.